The T cell receptor (beta chain) under discussion was sequenced for a study of cytomegalovirus exposure and HLA in healthy donors. In the study overall: There were 88 million or so unique TCRs (from HLA-typed donors) in an early data release. Overall study results and limits: There were 164 TCR beta chains listed as cytomegalovirus-associated. Reportedly, cytomegalovirus status was diagnosed with high sensitivity and specificity.

The CDR3 runs 14 residues. Germline CDR1 and CDR2: MGHDK and SYGVNS. V lost 3 bases and J lost 11, with 14 bases in between. Primers for the PCR totalled 60 Vbeta and 13 Jbeta. The data were produced by immunoSEQ multiplex PCR, yet TCRdb's version contains in-frame clones alone and is incomplete. The sample includes roughly 100,000 clones, approximately 80% of them seen just once. A remark on this clone: Antigen: not known.

At collection, donors were nominally healthy, but unrecorded immune exposures were probable. This TCR derives from a woman aged 55-70 years in good health and CMV-seronegative. Sequencing was performed on PBMCs. J is TRBJ1-6 and V is TRBV25-1; D is perhaps TRBD1 (6 bases). CDR3 region: CASSESQGRAPLHF. Here the CDR3 DNA reads TGTGCCAGCAGTGAGTCTCAGGGGAGGGCACCCCTCCACTTT.